These 29 T cell receptor beta chains came from one sample sequenced in a study of cytomegalovirus exposure and HLA in healthy donors. Use of 60 Vbeta and 13 Jbeta primers characterized the PCR. Data came from immunoSEQ multiplex PCR; TCRdb stores just in-frame clones and leaves some out. The sample includes approximately 170,000 clones, over 70% of them seen just once. The sample comprised PBMCs. These receptors were collected from a woman aged 40 to 50 in good health and CMV-seropositive.

The chain recombines TRBV7-2 with TRBJ2-1; D is possibly TRBD2 (7 bases). Germline V lookup: CDR1 SGHTA, CDR2 FQGNSA. The CDR3 loop spans 15 amino acids. Trimming shortened V by 5 bases and J by 7 bases, and 18 bases separated the two germline ends. For the CDR3, the DNA is TGTGCCAGCAGCCTCTTGGGGGGGCCCATAAATGAGCAGTTCTTC. Protein: CASSLLGGPINEQFF.

The chain uses TRBV7-6 and TRBJ2-1, with 10 bases lining up with TRBD1. This CDR3 comprises 14 residues. Germline CDR1 SGHVS, CDR2 FNYEAQ. The ends lost 5 bases at V and 4 bases at J; junction bases unmatched: 2. The CDR3 is CASSRTGGYNEQFF. CDR3 in DNA: TGTGCCAGCAGCCGGACAGGGGGTTACAATGAGCAGTTCTTC.

In its sample, this clone was seen a few times. The genes are TRBV7-8 and TRBJ1-1; D is perhaps TRBD1 (5 bases). This CDR3 is built from 15 residues. Trimming pared 4 bases from V and 5 bases from J, leaving 17 bases between. Germline lookup yields CDR1 SGHVS and CDR2 FQNEAQ. CDR3 DNA: TGTGCCAGCAGCTCCCTATTGGGTGGGGGGACTGAAGCTTTCTTT. Its translation: CASSSLLGGGTEAFF.

The chain employs TRBV5-6 and TRBJ2-1; TRBD1 agrees at 7 bases. Germline CDR1 reads SGHDT; CDR2 reads YYEEEE. The J segment lost 1 base and the V segment lost 4 bases, leaving 11 bases of the junction unmatched. The CDR3 spans 17 residues. CDR3 nucleotide sequence: TGTGCCAGCAGCACAAGGGACAGAAGGCTTTCCTACAATGAGCAGTTCTTC. The encoded protein is CASSTRDRRLSYNEQFF.

J is TRBJ2-3 and V is TRBV7-2; D unclear. Trimming took off 2 bases at V and 2 bases at J, with 2 bases between the two ends. Germline CDR1 SGHTA, CDR2 FQGNSA. CDR3 size: 12 residues. Here the CDR3 DNA reads TGTGCCAGCAGCTTATACACAGATACGCAGTATTTT. Translation gives CASSLYTDTQYF.

The chain couples TRBV9 to TRBJ2-5; perhaps TRBD1 as D (7 bases). Germline CDR1 is SGDLS and CDR2 is YYNGEE. V was shortened by 3 bases and J by 4 bases, with 19 bases between the two germline ends. This CDR3 is built from 16 residues. Here the CDR3 reads CASSGTIPGGGETQYF. Here the CDR3 DNA reads TGTGCCAGCAGCGGAACGATACCAGGGGGAGGAGAGACCCAGTACTTC. Full variable domain (outside the CDR3, taken from reference TRBV9 and TRBJ2-5): DSGVTQTPKHLITATGQRVTLRCSPRSGDLSVYWYQQSLDQGLQFLIQYYNGEERAKGNILERFSAQQFPDLHSELNLSSLELGDSALYFCASSGTIPGGGETQYFGPGTRLLVL.

The chain uses TRBV28 and TRBJ1-5; D not resolved. The germline V and J ends were trimmed by 7 bases and 6 bases, with 10 bases remaining between them. The CDR3 runs 12 residues. Germline assignment: CDR1 MDHEN and CDR2 SYDVKM. The CDR3 reads CASIEVGQPQHF. The CDR3 DNA is TGTGCCAGCATCGAGGTGGGTCAGCCCCAGCATTTT.

This chain connects TRBV27 to TRBJ2-1; maybe TRBD1 (6 bases). V lost 6 bases to trimming and J lost 1 base, with 13 bases between them. The CDR3 totals 15 residues. The V gene's germline CDR1 is MNHEY and CDR2 SMNVEV (reference sequence). Here the CDR3 reads CASRSADRSYNEQFF. The CDR3 DNA is TGTGCCAGCAGATCAGCTGACAGGTCCTACAATGAGCAGTTCTTC.

This clone was detected only once. At one of its ends the junction is not consistent with the germline gene, which may arise from a read error. This chain uses TRBV7-9 with TRBJ2-3, with 9 bases matching TRBD2. CDR1 and CDR2 from the germline V gene are SEHNR and FQNEAQ (reference sequence). CDR3 size: 13 residues. This CDR3 reads CSSSTRLAATQYF. The CDR3 region has the DNA TGTTCCAGCAGCACCAGACTAGCGGCTACGCAGTATTTT.

The V gene is TRBV2, the J gene TRBJ2-5; D ambiguous. The V end lost 3 bases, the J end lost 2 bases, and 10 bases lay between the germline ends. CDR1 and CDR2 (germline): SNHLY, FYNNEI. The CDR3 covers 14 residues. The CDR3 sequence: CASSDDSDQETQYF. CDR3 nucleotide sequence: TGTGCCAGCAGTGACGACTCGGATCAAGAGACCCAGTACTTC.

V is TRBV5-8 and J is TRBJ1-1; no clear D. The CDR3 consists of 11 residues. The germline V gene encodes CDR1 SGHTS and CDR2 YDEGEE. V was pared by 5 bases and J by 5 bases, with 7 bases between. CDR3 sequence: CASRWLTEAFF. The CDR3 nucleotides are TGTGCCAGCAGGTGGCTGACTGAAGCTTTCTTT.

The rearrangement links TRBV19 to TRBJ2-1, with 11 positions matching TRBD2. Germline assignment: CDR1 LNHDA and CDR2 SQIVND (reference sequence). This CDR3 contains 15 residues. Germline trimming cut 3 bases from V and 7 bases from J; bases unmatched to any gene: 5. Here the CDR3 DNA reads TGTGCCAGTAGTATGTCGGGACTAGCGGATAATGAGCAGTTCTTC. Amino acid sequence: CASSMSGLADNEQFF.

This chain joins TRBV6-1 and TRBJ2-5; D gene uncertain. V lost 7 bases, J lost 5 bases, and 8 bases lay in between. This CDR3 spans 11 amino acids. Germline CDR1 is MNHNS and CDR2 is SASEGT. This chain's CDR3 is CASNFLETQYF. The CDR3 nucleotides read TGTGCCAGCAATTTCCTCGAGACCCAGTACTTC.

This clone was detected once. The chain carries TRBV6-1 and TRBJ1-3; D possibly corresponds to TRBD1 (6 bases). V was trimmed by 6 bases and J by 2 bases, leaving 14 bases between them. The length of the CDR3 is 15 residues. Germline-derived CDR1 and CDR2 are MNHNS and SASEGT. The CDR3 protein is CASRKRGGPGNTIYF. CDR3 DNA: TGTGCCAGCAGAAAAAGGGGGGGCCCTGGAAACACCATATATTTT.

The chain employs TRBV7-3 and TRBJ2-3; TRBD2 is a possible D gene (5 bases). The CDR3 length is 16 residues. With 5 bases removed from V and 0 bases from J, the gap between germline ends came to 15 bases. From germline, CDR1 is SGHTA and CDR2 FQGTGA. The CDR3 DNA follows: TGTGCCAGCAGCGCCGCCGCGGGCACTAGCACAGATACGCAGTATTTT. This gives the protein CASSAAAGTSTDTQYF. The variable domain in full, completed from reference TRBV7-3 and TRBJ2-3, reads GAGVSQTPSNKVTEKGKYVELRCDPISGHTALYWYRQSLGQGPEFLIYFQGTGAADDSGLPNDRFFAVRPEGSVSTLKIQRTERGDSAVYLCASSAAAGTSTDTQYFGPGTRLTVL.

The chain has TRBV5-6 and TRBJ1-1, with D hard to call. There are 11 residues in the CDR3. V was shortened by 4 bases and J by 2 bases, with 3 bases between the two germline ends. CDR1 and CDR2 (germline): SGHDT, YYEEEE. The CDR3 spells CASSVNTEAFF. For the CDR3, the DNA is TGTGCCAGCAGCGTAAACACTGAAGCTTTCTTT.

The V call is TRBV7-8, the J call TRBJ1-1, with D possibly being TRBD1 (5 bases). Trimming left V 5 bases short and J 3 bases short, with 10 bases between. This CDR3 has 13 amino acids. CDR1 is SGHVS and CDR2 is FQNEAQ in the germline V gene. The CDR3 DNA reads as TGTGCCAGCAGCCCCGGGGGGTACACTGAAGCTTTCTTT. This codes for CASSPGGYTEAFF.

This clone showed up just a few times. V gene TRBV7-2 combines with J gene TRBJ2-7; D uncertain. There are 13 residues in the CDR3. The V gene's germline CDR1 is SGHTA and CDR2 FQGNSA. Trimming took 1 base from V and 7 from J, leaving 11 bases between them. The CDR3 bases are TGTGCCAGCAGCTTAGGTCACAGAAGGGAGCAGTACTTC. Residues: CASSLGHRREQYF.

V usage is TRBV27 and J usage is TRBJ2-7, with 14 bases matching TRBD2. The CDR3 consists of 16 residues. CDR1 and CDR2 from the germline V gene are MNHEY and SMNVEV (reference sequence). With 5 bases clipped from V and 4 bases from J, the junction kept 7 bases outside the gene matches. The CDR3 reads CASSTGLAGGLYEQYF. The DNA for the CDR3 is TGTGCCAGCAGTACTGGACTAGCGGGGGGTCTTTACGAGCAGTACTTC.

The gene calls are TRBV27 and TRBJ2-3; 9 bases match TRBD2. The CDR3 consists of 15 residues. Germline CDR1 is MNHEY and CDR2 is SMNVEV (reference sequence). V dropped 3 bases and J dropped 7; count of bases not matched to a gene: 8. CDR3 in amino acids: CASSFERGVHYTQYF. The DNA for the CDR3 is TGTGCCAGCAGTTTTGAGCGGGGGGTTCATTATACGCAGTATTTT.

The J gene is TRBJ2-7, the V gene TRBV2; D not resolved. The CDR3 length is 15 residues. Trimming left V 6 bases short and J 3 bases short, with 18 bases between. Germline CDR1 reads SNHLY; CDR2 reads FYNNEI. This chain's CDR3 is CASSEQSLNFYEQYF. The CDR3 nucleotides read TGTGCCAGCAGCGAACAGTCCCTTAATTTCTACGAGCAGTACTTC.

This clone was detected once. The J gene is TRBJ1-6, the V gene TRBV10-3, with 11 positions matching TRBD1. V lost 4 bases and J lost 10; bases outside the gene matches: 15. Germline loops: CDR1 ENHRY, CDR2 SYGVKD. This CDR3 contains 18 residues. The CDR3 DNA reads as TGTGCCATCAGTGGCTATCCACCGGGACAGGGGGGGATGTCACCCCTCCACTTT. Residues: CAISGYPPGQGGMSPLHF.

The chain links TRBV7-9 to TRBJ1-2; D remains unclear. The CDR3 has 14 residues. CDR1 is SEHNR, CDR2 FQNEAQ, per germline (reference sequence). Trimming cost V 3 bases and J 2 bases, with 10 bases left between them. The CDR3 DNA reads TGTGCCAGCAGCTTTTCGGGGAGCAACTATGGCTACACCTTC. Residues: CASSFSGSNYGYTF.

The rearrangement uses TRBV6-1 and TRBJ1-1, with D perhaps matching TRBD1 (6 bases). CDR3 length equals 14 residues. The germline V gene has CDR1 MNHNS and CDR2 SASEGT. V was pared by 4 bases and J by 10 bases, with 19 bases between. CDR3: CASSADELTGRAFF. The DNA for the CDR3 is TGTGCCAGCAGTGCCGATGAATTGACAGGTAGAGCTTTCTTT.

The chain combines TRBV18 with TRBJ1-6; D unresolved. The CDR3 spans 14 residues. Germline V gene lookup returns CDR1 KGHSH and CDR2 LQKENI. Between the trimmed V and J ends, which lost 6 bases and 4 bases, there was a span of 10 bases. Here the CDR3 reads CASSVLAYNSPLHF. The CDR3 region has the DNA TGTGCCAGCTCCGTCTTGGCTTATAATTCACCCCTCCACTTT.

The rearrangement links TRBV7-3 to TRBJ2-3; TRBD1 might be the D (6 bases). CDR3 length: 15 amino acids. Germline assignment: CDR1 SGHTA and CDR2 FQGTGA. Trimming shortened V by 3 bases and J by 0 bases, and 10 bases separated the two germline ends. The CDR3 sequence: CASSLDSRSTDTQYF. CDR3 DNA sequence: TGTGCCAGCAGCTTGGACAGTCGTAGCACAGATACGCAGTATTTT.

The chain employs TRBV6-1 and TRBJ2-5; tentatively, D is TRBD2 (5 bases). V lost 1 base, J lost 4 bases, and 13 bases lay in between. The CDR3 spans 15 residues. Germline V CDR1 and CDR2: MNHNS, SASEGT. The CDR3 nucleotides read TGTGCCAGCAGTGAAGGGCGGCGGGCGGGAGAGACCCAGTACTTC. It is translated as CASSEGRRAGETQYF.

The chain has TRBV2 and TRBJ1-6, with 10 bases identical to TRBD1. The CDR3 sequence is 16 residues long. The ends lost 5 bases at V and 7 bases at J; junction bases unmatched: 8. CDR1 SNHLY and CDR2 FYNNEI come from the germline V gene. In DNA form, the CDR3 reads TGTGCCAGCAGTAGGGACGGGACAGGGGTCAATTCACCCCTCCACTTT. Amino acids: CASSRDGTGVNSPLHF.

The chain uses TRBV6-1 and TRBJ1-2; D unresolved. Trimming cost V 5 bases and J 6 bases, with 4 bases left between them. Germline CDR1 and CDR2: MNHNS and SASEGT. This CDR3 has 10 amino acids. The CDR3 DNA sequence: TGTGCCAGCAGTTTAAATGGCTACACCTTC. Its protein product is CASSLNGYTF.